This is a list of T cell receptor beta chains from one sample in a study of cytomegalovirus exposure and HLA in healthy donors. Some clones are missing from TCRdb's copy, which holds only in-frame ones; the method was immunoSEQ multiplex PCR. The table shows about 75,000 clones, with around four fifths occurring only once. Sequencing was carried out using PBMCs. The receptors originated from a man younger than 40 in good health and CMV-seronegative. Each CDR3 is given with its conserved first and last residue. A D gene is named only where the DNA matches it firmly. The size of a clone is reported for some rows only, either as once, few or many, or as a class for expanded clones.

d_call	clone_size	v_call	j_call	cdr3_nt	cdr3_aa
-	-	TRBV11-2	TRBJ1-1	TGTGCCAGCGGGGCAGGGGTGAACACTGAAGCTTTCTTT	CASGAGVNTEAFF
TRBD2	-	TRBV7-9	TRBJ2-7	TGTGCCAGCCAAACCGGGGGGTCCGAGCAGTACTTC	CASQTGGSEQYF
TRBD2	-	TRBV5-1	TRBJ2-1	TGCGCCAGCAGCTTGCCCAGGACTAGCGGGAGGCATAACACGGACTACAATGAGCAGTTCTTC	CASSLPRTSGRHNTDYNEQFF
-	few	TRBV25-1	TRBJ2-3	TGTGCCAGCAGTGGTACTAGCTTCTCAGATACGCAGTATTTT	CASSGTSFSDTQYF
TRBD1	once	TRBV5-4	TRBJ2-5	TGTGCCAGCAGCTTGGCCCGCGGACAGGGTAGTGGAGAGACCCAGTACTTC	CASSLARGQGSGETQYF
TRBD1	-	TRBV19	TRBJ1-3	TGTGCCAGTAGTTCGAACCAGGGGGCTTCTGGAAACACCATATATTTT	CASSSNQGASGNTIYF
-	-	TRBV4-2	TRBJ2-7	TGTGCCAGCAGCCAAGATTTCCCGGGGAGCTCCTACGAGCAGTACTTC	CASSQDFPGSSYEQYF
TRBD1	few	TRBV7-2	TRBJ2-3	TGTGCCAGCAGCTTAGTGTACAGGGGGCCAGGAGATACGCAGTATTTT	CASSLVYRGPGDTQYF
TRBD1	-	TRBV5-1	TRBJ1-1	TGCGCCAGCAGCTGGGGGGTACAGGGGAGGCTTACTGAAGCTTTCTTT	CASSWGVQGRLTEAFF
-	-	TRBV7-9	TRBJ1-1	TGTGCCAGCAGCTTAGGGGGCAGTGCGAGCACTGAAGCTTTCTTT	CASSLGGSASTEAFF
-	-	TRBV7-6	TRBJ2-5	TGTGCCAGCAGGCCAGTCCGGGGAAAAGAGACCCAGTACTTC	CASRPVRGKETQYF
-	-	TRBV30	TRBJ2-1	TGTGCCTGGAACAGGGAATTTGAGCAGTTCTTC	CAWNREFEQFF
-	once	TRBV7-2	TRBJ2-3	TGTGCCAGCAGCCCGAGGCTGGATACGCAGTATTTT	CASSPRLDTQYF
TRBD1	once	TRBV7-8	TRBJ1-4	TGTGCCAGCAGCGCGCACAGGGGGCGGGATGAAAAACTGTTTTTT	CASSAHRGRDEKLFF
TRBD1	once	TRBV11-2	TRBJ1-1	TGTGCCAGCAGCTTAGTTACAGGGGTGAACACTGAAGCTTTCTTT	CASSLVTGVNTEAFF
-	-	TRBV2	TRBJ1-4	TGTGCCAGCAGTCGGATCAGGGGCCATGGGGAAAAACTGTTTTTT	CASSRIRGHGEKLFF
TRBD2	-	TRBV7-2	TRBJ2-2	TGTGCCAGCAGTCTGGGACTAGCGGGAGGCCACGGGGAGCTGTTTTTT	CASSLGLAGGHGELFF
-	-	TRBV5-1	TRBJ2-6	TGCGCCAGCAGCCGACAGAGCACCTCTGGGGCCAACGTCCTGACTTTC	CASSRQSTSGANVLTF
-	-	TRBV5-1	TRBJ2-1	TGCGCCAGCAGCCCCATGTCCGGGATTTCCTACAATGAGCAGTTCTTC	CASSPMSGISYNEQFF
-	-	TRBV5-8	TRBJ1-2	TGTGCCAGCGGGGCCCCGGGCCGTAACTATGGCTACACCTTC	CASGAPGRNYGYTF
-	-	TRBV7-9	TRBJ1-1	TGTGCCAGCAGCTACTTGAACACTGAAGCTTTCTTT	CASSYLNTEAFF
TRBD2	-	TRBV6-6	TRBJ2-5	TGTGCCAGCAGTCCCCTAAAGGGCCTAGCGGAAGAGACCCAGTACTTC	CASSPLKGLAEETQYF
TRBD2	-	TRBV30	TRBJ2-1	TGTGCCTGGAGTTCCCACTCAGGACTAGCGGGAACCTACAATGAGCAGTTCTTC	CAWSSHSGLAGTYNEQFF
-	-	TRBV10-3	TRBJ1-2	TGTGCCATCGCAGAAACAGGCTATGGCTACACCTTC	CAIAETGYGYTF
-	-	TRBV19	TRBJ1-5	TGTGCCAGTAACCCGCAATTTGGGGGGAGCAATCAGCCCCAGCATTTT	CASNPQFGGSNQPQHF
-	-	TRBV27	TRBJ2-5	TGTGCCAGCACCCCGTTACCCGGGAAGACCCAGTACTTC	CASTPLPGKTQYF
-	-	TRBV2	TRBJ2-3	TGTGCCAGCAGTTTGAGGGGGAGAAGCGGAGATACGCAGTATTTT	CASSLRGRSGDTQYF
-	-	TRBV11-3	TRBJ1-2	TGTGCCAGCAGCTTAGCTACAGCTTATGGCTACACCTTC	CASSLATAYGYTF
-	-	TRBV9	TRBJ1-5	TGTGCCAGCAGCTCGGGGGGCAATCAGCCCCAGCATTTT	CASSSGGNQPQHF
-	few	TRBV4-2	TRBJ1-4	TGTGCCAGCAGCCAAGAGGAACCAGAGGATAAAACTAATGAAAAACTGTTTTTT	CASSQEEPEDKTNEKLFF
-	-	TRBV19	TRBJ1-1	TGTGCCAGTAGCAAAGGGTGGCTCCTCCGGGGCACTGAAGCTTTCTTT	CASSKGWLLRGTEAFF
TRBD1	-	TRBV5-1	TRBJ2-5	TGCGCCAGCAGCCAAGGACAGGGGAGGGAGACCCAGTACTTC	CASSQGQGRETQYF
-	-	TRBV2	TRBJ2-1	TGTGCCAGCAGTGTGGTACTAGTGGGTGAGCAGTTCTTC	CASSVVLVGEQFF
TRBD2	-	TRBV28	TRBJ2-2	TGTGCCAGCAGCGATAGCGGGACGGGAACCGGGGAGCTGTTTTTT	CASSDSGTGTGELFF